This TCR beta chain was sequenced during a study of technical replicates of blood from several donors. The CDR3 runs 13 residues. The V gene's germline CDR1 is LNHDA and CDR2 SQIVND (reference sequence). Trimming cost V 1 base and J 6 bases, with 10 bases left between them. Data came from immunoSEQ multiplex PCR; TCRdb stores just in-frame clones and leaves some out. Found here are 75,000 to 100,000 clones, just over 90% of them singletons; the top ten hold under 0.3%. This rearrangement joins TRBV19 to TRBJ2-7; D is perhaps TRBD1 (7 bases). This clonotype originated in a human donor in good health. Sequencing was done on a sample of T cells isolated from PBMCs. DNA of the CDR3: TGTGCCAGTAGTATAGTGCAGGGGGGCGAGCAGTACTTC. Protein: CASSIVQGGEQYF.